This T cell receptor (beta chain) stems from a study of blood T cell repertoires in COVID-19. Study context: Acute and convalescent COVID-19 specimens originated in the United States, Italy and Spain. Sample material is recorded as cDNA or gDNA derived from T cells, B-cell-depleted T cells, or PBMCs.

Recovered status applied to Cohort 3 donors who had two consecutive negative PCRs. It also applied to those with clearance or with symptom resolution. TCRdb's copy holds only in-frame clones and misses some; the assay was immunoSEQ multiplex PCR. The sample has some 380,000 clones; around 87% are singletons. This CDR3 spans 12 amino acids. Between the trimmed V and J ends, which lost 9 bases and 12 bases, there was a span of 17 bases. The sequencing sample was made of PBMCs or T cells enriched from blood (not recorded which). The chain uses TRBV23-1 and TRBJ1-4; D is possibly TRBD1 (5 bases). TRBV23-1 carries the ORF label, with uncertain function. The receptor was derived from a man aged 25-45 years who had recovered from COVID-19. For the CDR3, the DNA is TGCGCCAGATTTTGGATCGGAGGGGAACTGTTTTTT. Protein product: CARFWIGGELFF.